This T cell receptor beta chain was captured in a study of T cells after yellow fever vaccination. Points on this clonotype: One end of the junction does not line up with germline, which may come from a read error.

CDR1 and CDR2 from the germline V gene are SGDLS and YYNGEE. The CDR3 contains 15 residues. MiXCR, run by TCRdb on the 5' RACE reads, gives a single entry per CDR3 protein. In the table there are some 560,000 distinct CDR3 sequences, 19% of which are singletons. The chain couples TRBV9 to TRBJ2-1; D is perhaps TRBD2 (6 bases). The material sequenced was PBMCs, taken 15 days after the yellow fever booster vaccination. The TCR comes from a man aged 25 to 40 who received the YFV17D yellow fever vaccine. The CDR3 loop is CASSVGGSSYDEQFF. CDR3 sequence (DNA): TGTGCCAGCAGCGTTGGGGGGAGCTCCTACGATGAGCAGTTCTTC.